These 20 T cell receptor beta chains were sequenced from one sample in a study of CD8+ T cells in alopecia areata. The sequencing template was cDNA reverse transcribed from extracted RNA. The protocol was immunoSEQ multiplex PCR, while the TCRdb copy is restricted to in-frame clones and leaves out a portion. This sample has more than 200,000 clones; approximately 61% occur once, and the top ten carry around 1.2%. Sample: CD4+ T cells sorted from blood, taken at week 0. The receptors stem from a human donor with alopecia areata.

V gene TRBV13 combines with J gene TRBJ2-3, with D perhaps matching TRBD2 (5 bases). This CDR3 is 15 amino acids long. The germline V and J ends were trimmed by 3 bases and 6 bases, with 16 bases remaining between them. The germline gives CDR1 PRHDT, CDR2 FYEKMQ (reference sequence). The DNA for the CDR3 is TGTGCCAGCAGCTTCGGACTGTTCAAATCGGATACGCAGTATTTT. This gives the protein CASSFGLFKSDTQYF.

The chain carries TRBV2 and TRBJ2-5, with TRBD1 matching 9 bases. This CDR3 is 14 amino acids long. Germline-derived CDR1 and CDR2 are SNHLY and FYNNEI. After removal of 6 bases from V and 3 bases from J, the junction contained 5 bases not matched to a gene. The CDR3 DNA is TGTGCCAGCAGCGACGGGGACAGGGAAGAGACCCAGTACTTC. It specifies CASSDGDREETQYF.

Concerning this clone: This sample also contains other DNA sequences that code for the same CDR3. The V and J genes are TRBV29-1 and TRBJ2-1; D tentatively fits TRBD1 or TRBD2 (5 bases each). The CDR3 contains 10 residues. V was clipped by 6 bases and J by 8 bases, with 8 bases between them. Germline V gene data show CDR1 as SQVTM and CDR2 as ANQGSEA. The CDR3 here is CSVGAHEQFF. Written as DNA, the CDR3 is TGCAGCGTCGGGGCCCATGAGCAGTTCTTC.

The chain couples TRBV9 to TRBJ2-2; 8 bases align to TRBD2. Germline V gene data show CDR1 as SGDLS and CDR2 as YYNGEE. The CDR3 runs to 20 residues. V lost 1 base, J lost 2 bases, and 16 bases stayed unmatched. The DNA of the CDR3 is TGTGCCAGCAGCGTATTCCGCGCCGCGGGGGGAACAATTAACACCGGGGAGCTGTTTTTT. It specifies CASSVFRAAGGTINTGELFF.

The V call is TRBV9, the J call TRBJ2-5; TRBD2 matches at 13 bases. There are 18 residues in the CDR3. V lost 2 bases to trimming and J lost 5 bases; unmatched junction nucleotides: 12. The germline V gene has CDR1 SGDLS and CDR2 YYNGEE. The CDR3 reads CASSVLGLAGTKGETQYF. The CDR3 nucleotides are TGTGCCAGCAGCGTTCTGGGACTAGCGGGGACGAAAGGGGAGACCCAGTACTTC.

The V gene is TRBV9, the J gene TRBJ2-7; maybe TRBD1 (5 bases). This CDR3 region has 14 residues. From germline, CDR1 is SGDLS and CDR2 YYNGEE. Trimming took off 3 bases at V and 6 bases at J, with 16 bases between the two ends. The CDR3 region has the DNA TGTGCCAGCAGCGCAACTCAGGGTTTCGGCGAGCAGTACTTC. Translated, it gives CASSATQGFGEQYF.

The V and J genes are TRBV6-5 and TRBJ2-4; the match to TRBD2 covers 8 bases. CDR1 MNHEY and CDR2 SVGAGI come from the germline V gene. Germline trimming cut 6 bases from V and 3 bases from J; bases unmatched to any gene: 7. This CDR3 spans 15 amino acids. CDR3 sequence: CASSPAGGGKNIQYF. CDR3 DNA sequence: TGTGCCAGCAGCCCCGCGGGGGGAGGCAAAAACATTCAGTACTTC.

The CDR3 here is CASRGTSLNTIYF. The CDR3 coding sequence is TGTGCCAGCAGGGGGACGAGCTTAAACACCATATATTTT. This chain connects TRBV27 to TRBJ1-3; the D gene is possibly TRBD1 (5 bases). V was clipped by 6 bases and J by 6 bases, with 12 bases between them. This CDR3 is 13 amino acids long. The V gene's germline CDR1 is MNHEY and CDR2 SMNVEV (reference sequence).

The chain has TRBV4-2 and TRBJ2-5; no clear D gene. In germline, CDR1 is LGHNA, CDR2 YNFKEQ. This CDR3 spans 14 amino acids. The ends were cut back, 0 bases at V and 1 base at J, with 6 bases in the middle. The CDR3: CASSQDQLQETQYF. CDR3 sequence (DNA): TGTGCCAGCAGCCAAGACCAGCTCCAAGAGACCCAGTACTTC.

The chain recombines TRBV7-9 with TRBJ2-1; D is unclear. The CDR3 sequence is 13 residues long. Germline V gene data show CDR1 as SEHNR and CDR2 as FQNEAQ (reference sequence). V was cut by 3 bases and J by 12 bases, with 15 bases left in between. CDR3 nucleotide sequence: TGTGCCAGCAGCTTGAAGGATAAGGTAGGGCAGTTCTTC. Amino acids: CASSLKDKVGQFF.

This clone is categorized as medium-sized (0.01 to 0.1%). CDR3 sequence (DNA): TGTGCCAGCAGTTGGGACAGGGGAAATGAGCAGTTCTTC. This translates into CASSWDRGNEQFF. The chain combines TRBV2 with TRBJ2-1, with TRBD1 matching over 10 bases. This CDR3 comprises 13 residues. CDR1 SNHLY and CDR2 FYNNEI come from the germline V gene. The V segment lost 5 bases and the J segment 7 bases; nucleotides outside the gene matches: 2.

This clone was recorded a few times. The V and J genes are TRBV27 and TRBJ1-1; 8 bases match TRBD1. The CDR3 covers 15 residues. CDR1 and CDR2 from the germline V gene are MNHEY and SMNVEV (reference sequence). V was pared by 4 bases and J by 2 bases, with 6 bases of the junction left unmatched. CDR3 in amino acids: CASSSGGQDNTEAFF. The CDR3 bases are TGTGCCAGCAGTTCCGGGGGACAGGATAACACTGAAGCTTTCTTT.

This chain connects TRBV29-1 to TRBJ2-7, with 7 bases that match TRBD1. The CDR3 totals 14 residues. Germline CDR1 is SQVTM and CDR2 is ANQGSEA. Unmatched junction bases numbered 4, after V lost 0 bases and J lost 2 bases. CDR3 loop: CSVEDRGSPYEQYF. DNA of the CDR3: TGCAGCGTTGAAGACAGGGGGAGCCCCTACGAGCAGTACTTC.

This clone occurred a few times. The CDR3 DNA reads TGCGCCAGCAGCCAGCATTCTGGGGCCAACGTCCTGACTTTC. It translates to CASSQHSGANVLTF. The chain combines TRBV4-3 with TRBJ2-6; D gene ambiguous. Germline-derived CDR1 and CDR2 are LGHNA and YSLEER. Trimming removed 3 bases from V and 1 base from J, with 4 bases in between. The CDR3 runs to 14 residues.

Of note for this clone: This sample also contains other DNA sequences that code for the same CDR3. The chain uses TRBV29-1 and TRBJ2-5, with 7 nucleotides matching TRBD1. This CDR3 contains 12 residues. V shed 5 bases and J 2 bases; nucleotides not matched to a gene: 2. Germline CDR1 reads SQVTM; CDR2 reads ANQGSEA. The CDR3 region is CSVKGAQETQYF. For the CDR3, the DNA is TGCAGCGTTAAGGGGGCGCAAGAGACCCAGTACTTC.

This clone was recorded once. The chain uses TRBV9 and TRBJ2-1; D not certain. The germline CDR1 and CDR2 sequences are SGDLS and YYNGEE. V was cut by 3 bases and J by 5 bases, with 9 bases left in between. The CDR3 length is 13 residues. This CDR3 reads CASSERSDNEQFF. The CDR3 DNA is TGTGCCAGCAGCGAGCGCAGCGACAATGAGCAGTTCTTC.

The J gene is TRBJ1-1, the V gene TRBV7-2; D gene ambiguous. This CDR3 has 13 residues. CDR1 and CDR2 (germline): SGHTA, FQGNSA. V was trimmed by 4 bases and J by 2 bases, leaving 8 bases between them. The CDR3: CASSYSSNTEAFF. DNA for the CDR3: TGTGCCAGCAGCTACTCTTCCAACACTGAAGCTTTCTTT. Filled out from reference TRBV7-2 and TRBJ1-1, the complete variable domain reads GAGVSQSPSNKVTEKGKDVELRCDPISGHTALYWYRQSLGQGLEFLIYFQGNSAPDKSGLPSDRFSAERTGGSVSTLTIQRTQQEDSAVYLCASSYSSNTEAFFGQGTRLTVV.

The chain combines TRBV19 with TRBJ1-5; a possible D gene is TRBD1 (5 bases). There are 14 residues in the CDR3. Germline V gene data show CDR1 as LNHDA and CDR2 as SQIVND (reference sequence). The ends were cut back, 5 bases at V and 0 bases at J, with 8 bases in the middle. CDR3 sequence (DNA): TGTGCCAGTAGTTTGGGGGATAGCAATCAGCCCCAGCATTTT. Protein: CASSLGDSNQPQHF.

This clone was found a few times. The chain employs TRBV9 and TRBJ1-1, with D unresolved. The germline V gene has CDR1 SGDLS and CDR2 YYNGEE. The CDR3 sequence is 14 residues long. V was shortened by 6 bases and J by 1 base, with 13 bases between the two germline ends. Here the CDR3 DNA reads TGTGCCAGCACTCTCGGGCAGGCGAACACTGAAGCTTTCTTT. Amino acids: CASTLGQANTEAFF.

This rearrangement joins TRBV29-1 to TRBJ1-1; D unresolved. V lost 4 bases to trimming and J lost 11 bases, with 14 bases between them. This CDR3 contains 11 residues. Per germline, CDR1 SQVTM and CDR2 ANQGSEA. CDR3 nucleotides: TGCAGCGTTGTGCAATCGTCGGAGGCTTTCTTT. Translation gives CSVVQSSEAFF.